These T cell receptor beta chains were read from a single sample in a study of cytomegalovirus exposure and HLA in healthy donors. Assay used: immunoSEQ multiplex PCR; TCRdb lists only in-frame clones, some missing. Counted here are over 85,000 clones, about 62% occurring once; the ten biggest clones make up about 4.9%. Sample: PBMCs. These receptors came from a human donor in good health. CDR3s include the opening cysteine and the closing phenylalanine or tryptophan. D genes are given only for firm matches. Some rows mark clone size as missing; the rest say once, few, many or name a class of expanded clone.

D gene	V gene	clone size	J gene	CDR3 DNA	CDR3 protein
TRBD2	TRBV4-2	NA	TRBJ2-7	TGTGCCAGCAGCCAAGGGATCTTCGGACTAGGTAGCGAGCAGTACTTC	CASSQGIFGLGSEQYF
TRBD2	TRBV6-4	few	TRBJ2-1	TGTGCCAGCAGTCAGGGTAGCGGGAGTTACAATGAGCAGTTCTTC	CASSQGSGSYNEQFF
TRBD2	TRBV5-8	few	TRBJ2-1	TGTGCCAGCAGCTTGGAAGGTAGCGGGGGCTACAATGAGCAGTTCTTC	CASSLEGSGGYNEQFF
NA	TRBV20-1	NA	TRBJ2-7	TGCAGTGCTAGAGCTAGGGGGCAGTACTTC	CSARARGQYF
TRBD1	TRBV2	few	TRBJ2-3	TGTGCCAGCAGCCGGGACAGGGGGCAGGGTGATACGCAGTATTTT	CASSRDRGQGDTQYF
TRBD2	TRBV14	NA	TRBJ2-1	TGTGCCAGCAGCCACCCACTAGCGGAACCCTACAATGAGCAGTTCTTC	CASSHPLAEPYNEQFF
TRBD2	TRBV19	few	TRBJ2-2	TGTGCCAGTAAACTACAGGGCGGGAGGTCCACCGGGGAGCTGTTTTTT	CASKLQGGRSTGELFF
NA	TRBV30	once	TRBJ1-1	TGTGCCTGGGGCGGAGGGACTGAAGCTTTCTTT	CAWGGGTEAFF
NA	TRBV5-6	few	TRBJ2-6	TGTGCCAGCAGCTTGCCCAGGGCTGGGGCCAACGTCCTGACTTTC	CASSLPRAGANVLTF
NA	TRBV7-8	once	TRBJ2-5	TGTGCCAGCAGCTTAAGTCGCGGAGAACAAGAGACCCAGTACTTC	CASSLSRGEQETQYF
TRBD2	TRBV29-1	NA	TRBJ2-5	TGCAGCGGAAATGGCCAGCGGGAGTTGGACGAGACCCAGTACTTC	CSGNGQRELDETQYF
NA	TRBV5-1	NA	TRBJ1-2	TGCGCCAGCAGCTTCAAGCGGGACGCTCCCCTAGATGGCTACACCTTC	CASSFKRDAPLDGYTF
TRBD2	TRBV2	NA	TRBJ2-3	TGTGCCAGCAGTGAAGAGGGACTAGCGCACACAGATACGCAGTATTTT	CASSEEGLAHTDTQYF
NA	TRBV6-1	NA	TRBJ2-5	TGTGCCAGCAGTGTGTCGGGGAGTATGGACCAGTACTTC	CASSVSGSMDQYF
NA	TRBV21-1	NA	TRBJ2-1	TGTGCCAGCAGCAAAGATAGTAGGAGTCTAGCGGTTGTCTACAATGAGCAGTTCTTC	CASSKDSRSLAVVYNEQFF
NA	TRBV6-1	NA	TRBJ2-7	TGTGCCAGCATGGGGGGTGGGCAGGTTGGCTACGAGCAGTACTTC	CASMGGGQVGYEQYF
NA	TRBV7-8	few	TRBJ1-5	TGTGCCAGCAGCTTAGTGGGGGGGGTCGGTGATCAGCCCCAGCATTTT	CASSLVGGVGDQPQHF
TRBD1	TRBV5-1	NA	TRBJ1-1	TGCGCCAGCAGTAACCAGGGGGCAGGTACTGAAGCTTTCTTT	CASSNQGAGTEAFF
NA	TRBV10-3	NA	TRBJ2-7	TGTGCCATCAGTGACGACAGCTCCGAGCAGTACTTC	CAISDDSSEQYF
NA	TRBV15	few	TRBJ1-5	TGTGCCACCAGCAGGTATGAGGGGGGGACTCAGCCCCAGCATTTT	CATSRYEGGTQPQHF
NA	TRBV6-4	NA	TRBJ1-1	TGTGCCAGCAGGGGGGCAGAGAACACTGAAGCTTTCTTT	CASRGAENTEAFF
TRBD1	TRBV7-2	NA	TRBJ2-3	TGTGCCAGCAGCTTATCCCCAGGGGGCGGGGCAGATACGCAGTATTTT	CASSLSPGGGADTQYF
TRBD1	TRBV19	few	TRBJ2-2	TGTGCCAGTAGTCCCGGGACAGGGAGCCCCAAAACCGGGGAGCTGTTTTTT	CASSPGTGSPKTGELFF
TRBD1	TRBV29-1	NA	TRBJ2-1	TGCAGCGTTCCCCTACCGGGACAGGGTCAGTCCCACTACAATGAGCAGTTCTTC	CSVPLPGQGQSHYNEQFF
NA	TRBV19	NA	TRBJ1-5	TGTGCCAGTAGTCTCCGTGCACTGGGCCGGGGGGATTATAGCAATCAGCCCCAGCATTTT	CASSLRALGRGDYSNQPQHF
NA	TRBV28	NA	TRBJ1-1	TGTGCCAGCAGTTTGAACCGTCGGAGGTCAGCTTTCTTT	CASSLNRRRSAFF
NA	TRBV19	NA	TRBJ1-5	TGTGCCAGTAGTATGCGGGGGAATAGCAATCAGCCCCAGCATTTT	CASSMRGNSNQPQHF
TRBD2	TRBV4-1	few	TRBJ2-3	TGCGCCAGCAGCCAAGTAGCGGGAGGGGACACAGATACGCAGTATTTT	CASSQVAGGDTDTQYF
TRBD1	TRBV19	many	TRBJ1-1	TGTGCCAGTAGTATAACAGGGGGCACTGAAGCTTTCTTT	CASSITGGTEAFF
TRBD2	TRBV2	NA	TRBJ2-3	TGTGCCAGCATTAGGGCGGGAGCCCCAGATACGCAGTATTTT	CASIRAGAPDTQYF
NA	TRBV5-1	NA	TRBJ2-6	TGCGCCAGCAGCTTGGCCACATCTGGGGCCAACGTCCTGACTTTC	CASSLATSGANVLTF
TRBD2	TRBV2	NA	TRBJ2-7	TGTGCCAGCATCCGGGAGGGCCGAGGGGTCGAGCAGTACTTC	CASIREGRGVEQYF
NA	TRBV19	NA	TRBJ1-2	TGTGCCAGTAGTACGACATTTTCTAACTATGGCTACACCTTC	CASSTTFSNYGYTF
NA	TRBV5-4	NA	TRBJ2-2	TGTGCCAGCAGCCTGGACGGGAATCCGAACACCGGGGAGCTGTTTTTT	CASSLDGNPNTGELFF
TRBD1	TRBV30	NA	TRBJ2-7	TGTGCCTGGAGTGAGTTCAGGGGGCCCTACGAGCAGTACTTC	CAWSEFRGPYEQYF
TRBD2	TRBV5-4	NA	TRBJ2-3	TGTGCCAGCAGCCGACCAGGGACTAGCGAATACGATACGCAGTATTTT	CASSRPGTSEYDTQYF
TRBD1	TRBV4-2	few	TRBJ2-1	TGTGCCAGCAGCCTTAACAGGGGGGCATCCTACAATGAGCAGTTCTTC	CASSLNRGASYNEQFF
NA	TRBV5-8	few	TRBJ2-5	TGTGCCAGCAGCTTGTCAGGAAGGGGGACCCAGTACTTC	CASSLSGRGTQYF
TRBD2	TRBV7-9	NA	TRBJ2-3	TGTGCCAGCGTCCGGGACTACAACACAGATACGCAGTATTTT	CASVRDYNTDTQYF
NA	TRBV5-5	NA	TRBJ1-1	TGTGCCAGCAGGATAGACTTGAACACTGAAGCTTTCTTT	CASRIDLNTEAFF
NA	TRBV7-2	few	TRBJ1-5	TGTGCCAGCAGCTTAGTGGCCAATAGCAATCAGCCCCAGCATTTT	CASSLVANSNQPQHF
NA	TRBV6-1	NA	TRBJ1-4	TGTGCCAGCAGGCCAGGGGCAACTAATGAAAAACTGTTTTTT	CASRPGATNEKLFF
TRBD1	TRBV6-1	few	TRBJ1-1	TGTGCCAGCAGTGAAGCTGGGACAGGACTTGAAGCTTTCTTT	CASSEAGTGLEAFF
TRBD2	TRBV6-1	NA	TRBJ2-7	TGTGCCAGCAGTGAAGGGACTAGCGGGAGGCTAAGCTCCTACGAGCAGTACTTC	CASSEGTSGRLSSYEQYF
TRBD2	TRBV15	NA	TRBJ2-3	TGTGCCACCAGCAGAGCGGGGGGGGCAGATACGCAGTATTTT	CATSRAGGADTQYF
TRBD1	TRBV7-8	NA	TRBJ2-2	TGTGCCAGCAGCTTAGCCTACCGGGACAGGGTCACCGGGGAGCTGTTTTTT	CASSLAYRDRVTGELFF
NA	TRBV11-2	NA	TRBJ2-5	TGTGCCAGCAGCTTAGTTAGGGGAAACCAAGAGACCCAGTACTTC	CASSLVRGNQETQYF
NA	TRBV6-1	few	TRBJ2-1	TGTGCCAGCAGATCCGGACAGTCAGTCTACAATGAGCAGTTCTTC	CASRSGQSVYNEQFF
NA	TRBV9	NA	TRBJ2-7	TGTGCCAGCAGCGAACAGGGAGACGAGCAGTACTTC	CASSEQGDEQYF
NA	TRBV6-1	NA	TRBJ2-3	TGTGCCAGCAGAACCTCAGGGGTCGGGGATACGCAGTATTTT	CASRTSGVGDTQYF
TRBD1	TRBV14	once	TRBJ2-3	TGTGCCAGCAGCCTCTTGACAGGGGCAGATACGCAGTATTTT	CASSLLTGADTQYF
TRBD2	TRBV5-4	NA	TRBJ2-7	TGTGCCAGCAGCTTGGGTGGTAGCGGGATTCCCTACGAGCAGTACTTC	CASSLGGSGIPYEQYF
TRBD1	TRBV4-1	NA	TRBJ1-2	TGCGCCAGCAGCCAAGAGGGGGGACAGTCGCTTTATGGCTACACCTTC	CASSQEGGQSLYGYTF
TRBD1	TRBV19	NA	TRBJ2-7	TGTGCCAGTAGTAGGCGGACAGGGACCTACGAGCAGTACTTC	CASSRRTGTYEQYF